The 10 T cell receptor beta chains below all came from one sample that was sequenced in a study of CD8+ T cells in alopecia areata. Sample treatment: oral pan-JAK inhibitor, 5-10 mg twice daily. It was cDNA, reverse transcribed from extracted RNA, that served as the sequencing template. Assay: immunoSEQ multiplex PCR; the TCRdb copy retains only in-frame clones and omits some. The sample yields 150,000 or so clones, about 88% seen once. Source: CD8+ T cells sorted from blood, taken at week 4, from a patient treated with tofacitinib. These receptors came from a human donor with alopecia areata.

The chain has TRBV5-1 and TRBJ2-7; D is possibly TRBD1 (5 bases). This CDR3 is built from 14 residues. The V end lost 0 bases, the J end lost 3 bases, and 10 bases lay between the germline ends. The germline V gene has CDR1 SGHRS and CDR2 YFSETQ. The CDR3 sequence is CASSLAPQDYEQYF. The CDR3 nucleotides are TGCGCCAGCAGCTTGGCGCCACAGGACTACGAGCAGTACTTC.

The rearrangement joins TRBV5-1 to TRBJ2-3; D might be TRBD2 (5 bases). The V gene's germline CDR1 is SGHRS and CDR2 YFSETQ. The CDR3 runs to 14 residues. V was clipped by 0 bases and J by 4 bases, with 9 bases between them. The CDR3 DNA reads TGCGCCAGCAGCTTGGAGGGAGTTCCAGATACGCAGTATTTT. This codes for CASSLEGVPDTQYF.

To note about this clone: The same CDR3 is also encoded by other DNA sequences in this sample. The chain joins TRBV7-9 to TRBJ1-1; unclear D gene. CDR1 SEHNR and CDR2 FQNEAQ come from the germline V gene (reference sequence). The CDR3 spans 13 residues. Trimming left V 6 bases short and J 1 base short, with 9 bases between. The chain's CDR3 is CASRPTGNTEAFF. The CDR3 DNA reads as TGTGCCAGCAGACCGACGGGGAACACTGAAGCTTTCTTT.

In the case of this clone: A junction end diverges from the germline sequence, so it may reflect a read error. The rearrangement joins TRBV29-1 to TRBJ2-2; D unresolved. CDR1 is SQVTM, CDR2 ANQGSEA, per germline. This CDR3 is built from 13 residues. CDR3 protein: CSGEWVNTGELFF. The CDR3 DNA is TGCAGCGGTGAATGGGTGAACACCGGGGAGCTGTTTTTT.

The chain recombines TRBV5-1 with TRBJ2-3; D unresolved. Trimming shortened V by 2 bases and J by 0 bases, and 10 bases separated the two germline ends. The CDR3 is 15 amino acids. The germline V gene encodes CDR1 SGHRS and CDR2 YFSETQ. In nucleotides, the CDR3 is TGCGCCAGCAGCTTTAGCCAGACTAGCACAGATACGCAGTATTTT. Its translation is CASSFSQTSTDTQYF. Full variable domain (outside the CDR3, taken from reference TRBV5-1 and TRBJ2-3): KAGVTQTPRYLIKTRGQQVTLSCSPISGHRSVSWYQQTPGQGLQFLFEYFSETQRNKGNFPGRFSGRQFSNSRSEMNVSTLELGDSALYLCASSFSQTSTDTQYFGPGTRLTVL.

V and J are TRBV29-1 and TRBJ1-2; D might be TRBD1 (6 bases). The germline gives CDR1 SQVTM, CDR2 ANQGSEA. This CDR3 is built from 12 residues. Trimming cost V 5 bases and J 7 bases, with 14 bases left between them. The CDR3 region has the DNA TGCAGCGTTAGTCAGGGGTCGTCTGGCTACACCTTC. Translation: CSVSQGSSGYTF.

The chain combines TRBV18 with TRBJ2-4; D possibly uses TRBD1 or TRBD2 (6 bases each). CDR1 and CDR2 (germline): KGHSH, LQKENI. Trimming removed 2 bases from V and 7 bases from J, with 15 bases in between. This CDR3 is built from 15 residues. CDR3 sequence: CASSPRGALMNIQYF. The CDR3 region has the DNA TGTGCCAGCTCACCAAGGGGGGCTCTTATGAACATTCAGTACTTC.

This rearrangement joins TRBV4-2 to TRBJ2-7; no clear D. The germline CDR1 and CDR2 sequences are LGHNA and YNFKEQ. Deletions cut 0 bases from V and 1 base from J, with 4 bases between. This CDR3 is built from 13 residues. CDR3 loop: CASSQEPSYEQYF. CDR3 sequence (DNA): TGTGCCAGCAGCCAAGAACCGTCCTACGAGCAGTACTTC.

The chain employs TRBV7-3 and TRBJ2-3; D is ambiguous. V gave up 5 bases and J gave up 1 base, with 7 bases separating them. Per the germline V gene, CDR1 is SGHTA and CDR2 is FQGTGA. The CDR3 loop spans 13 amino acids. Here the CDR3 reads CASSPRGTDTQYF. The CDR3 nucleotides read TGTGCCAGCAGCCCCCGGGGCACAGATACGCAGTATTTT.

This clone has more than one count but fewer than ten. The chain employs TRBV29-1 and TRBJ2-3; 8 nucleotides match TRBD2. Germline V gene lookup returns CDR1 SQVTM and CDR2 ANQGSEA. The length of the CDR3 is 14 residues. With V trimmed by 5 bases and J by 5 bases, 9 bases remained unmatched. CDR3 nucleotide sequence: TGCAGCGTTTGGACGGGAGGGCCAGTAGATACGCAGTATTTT. It encodes CSVWTGGPVDTQYF.